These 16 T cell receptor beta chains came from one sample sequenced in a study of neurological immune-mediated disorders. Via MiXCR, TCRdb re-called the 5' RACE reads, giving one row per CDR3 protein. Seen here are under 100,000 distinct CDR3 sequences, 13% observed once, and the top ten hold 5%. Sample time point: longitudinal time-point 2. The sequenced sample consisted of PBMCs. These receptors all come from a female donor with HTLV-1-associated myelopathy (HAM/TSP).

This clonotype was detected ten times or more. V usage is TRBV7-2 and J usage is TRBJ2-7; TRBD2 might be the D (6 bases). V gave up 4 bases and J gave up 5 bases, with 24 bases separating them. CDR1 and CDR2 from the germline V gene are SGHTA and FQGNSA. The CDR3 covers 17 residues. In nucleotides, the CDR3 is TGTGCCAGCAGCTATTCCGGGACTCAGTCCGGAGGAAACGAGCAGTACTTC. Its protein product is CASSYSGTQSGGNEQYF.

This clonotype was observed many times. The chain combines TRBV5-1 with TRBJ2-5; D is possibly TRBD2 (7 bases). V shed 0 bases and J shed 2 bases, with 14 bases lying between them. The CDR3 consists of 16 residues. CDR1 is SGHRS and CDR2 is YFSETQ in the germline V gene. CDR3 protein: CASSLAAGAVQETQYF. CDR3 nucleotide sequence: TGCGCCAGCAGCTTGGCGGCGGGGGCTGTACAAGAGACCCAGTACTTC.

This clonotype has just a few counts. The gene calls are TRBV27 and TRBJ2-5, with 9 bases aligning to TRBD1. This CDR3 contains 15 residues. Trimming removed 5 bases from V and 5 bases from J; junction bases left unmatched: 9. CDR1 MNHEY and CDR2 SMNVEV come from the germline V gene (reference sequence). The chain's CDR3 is CASSPGTGNAETQYF. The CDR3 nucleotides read TGTGCCAGCAGTCCAGGGACAGGGAACGCGGAGACCCAGTACTTC.

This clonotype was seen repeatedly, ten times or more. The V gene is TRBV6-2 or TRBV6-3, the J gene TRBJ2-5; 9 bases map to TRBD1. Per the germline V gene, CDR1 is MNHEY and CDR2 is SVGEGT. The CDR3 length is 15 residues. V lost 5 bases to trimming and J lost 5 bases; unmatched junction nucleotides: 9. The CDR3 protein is CASSTAGTGKETQYF. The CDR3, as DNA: TGTGCCAGCAGTACCGCCGGGACAGGGAAGGAGACCCAGTACTTC.

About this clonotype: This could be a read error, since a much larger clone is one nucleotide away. Here the CDR3 reads CSARGRGEFSYTF. The CDR3 nucleotides read TGCAGTGCTAGGGGCAGGGGGGAATTTAGCTACACCTTC. This chain links TRBV20-1 with TRBJ1-2; 7 nucleotides match TRBD1. This CDR3 has 13 residues. The ends lost 3 bases at V and 9 bases at J; junction bases unmatched: 10. Germline values: CDR1 DFQATT, CDR2 SNEGSKA (reference sequence).

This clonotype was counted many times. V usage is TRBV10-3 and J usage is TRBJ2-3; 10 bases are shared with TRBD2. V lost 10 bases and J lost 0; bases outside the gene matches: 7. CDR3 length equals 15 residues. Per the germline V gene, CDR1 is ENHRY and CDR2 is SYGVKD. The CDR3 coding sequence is TGTGCCACCGCCCGGACTAGCGGAAGCACAGATACGCAGTATTTT. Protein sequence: CATARTSGSTDTQYF.

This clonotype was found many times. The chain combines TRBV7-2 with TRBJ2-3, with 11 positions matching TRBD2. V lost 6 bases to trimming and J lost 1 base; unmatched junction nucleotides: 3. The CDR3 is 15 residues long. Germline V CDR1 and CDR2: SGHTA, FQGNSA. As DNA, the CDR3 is TGTGCCAGCAGTCGTAGCGGGGGGGGCACAGATACGCAGTATTTT. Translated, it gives CASSRSGGGTDTQYF. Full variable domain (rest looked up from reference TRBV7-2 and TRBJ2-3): GAGVSQSPSNKVTEKGKDVELRCDPISGHTALYWYRQSLGQGLEFLIYFQGNSAPDKSGLPSDRFSAERTGGSVSTLTIQRTQQEDSAVYLCASSRSGGGTDTQYFGPGTRLTVL.

CDR3 in DNA: TGCGCCAGCACCAGAATCCCTACAGGACGGGATGAAGCTTTCTTT. It specifies CASTRIPTGRDEAFF. V and J are TRBV5-1 and TRBJ1-1, with a possible D match to TRBD1 (5 bases). This CDR3 has 15 residues. Per germline, CDR1 SGHRS and CDR2 YFSETQ. V dropped 6 bases and J dropped 7 bases, with 22 bases sitting between them. The variable domain in full, with the rest retrieved from reference TRBV5-1 and TRBJ1-1, is KAGVTQTPRYLIKTRGQQVTLSCSPISGHRSVSWYQQTPGQGLQFLFEYFSETQRNKGNFPGRFSGRQFSNSRSEMNVSTLELGDSALYLCASTRIPTGRDEAFFGQGTRLTVV.

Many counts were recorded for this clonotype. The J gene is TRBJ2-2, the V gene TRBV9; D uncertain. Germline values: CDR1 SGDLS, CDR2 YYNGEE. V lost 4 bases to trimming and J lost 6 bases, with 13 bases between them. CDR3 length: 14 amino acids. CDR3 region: CASSRAFSSGELFF. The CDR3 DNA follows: TGTGCCAGCAGCCGGGCATTTTCGTCCGGGGAGCTGTTTTTT. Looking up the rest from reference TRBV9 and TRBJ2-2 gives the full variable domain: DSGVTQTPKHLITATGQRVTLRCSPRSGDLSVYWYQQSLDQGLQFLIQYYNGEERAKGNILERFSAQQFPDLHSELNLSSLELGDSALYFCASSRAFSSGELFFGEGSRLTVL.

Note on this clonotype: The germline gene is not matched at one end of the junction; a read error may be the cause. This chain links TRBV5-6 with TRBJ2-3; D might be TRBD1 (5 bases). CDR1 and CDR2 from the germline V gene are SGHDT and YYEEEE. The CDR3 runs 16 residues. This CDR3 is CASSWARETFTDTQHF. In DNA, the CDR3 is TGTGCCAGCAGCTGGGCCAGGGAAACCTTCACAGATACGCAGCATTTC.

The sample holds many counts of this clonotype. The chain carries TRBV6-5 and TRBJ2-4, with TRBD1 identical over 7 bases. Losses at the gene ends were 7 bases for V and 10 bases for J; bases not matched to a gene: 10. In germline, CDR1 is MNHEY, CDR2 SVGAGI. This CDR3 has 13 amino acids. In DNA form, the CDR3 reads TGTGCCAGCATCCAACAGGGGCTTAAGATTCAGTACTTC. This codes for CASIQQGLKIQYF.

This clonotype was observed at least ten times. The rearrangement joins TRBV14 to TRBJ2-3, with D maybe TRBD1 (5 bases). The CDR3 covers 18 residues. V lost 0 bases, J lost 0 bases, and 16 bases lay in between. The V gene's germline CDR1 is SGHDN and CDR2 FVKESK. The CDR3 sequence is CASSQDFGHRFSTDTQYF. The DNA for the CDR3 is TGTGCCAGCAGCCAAGATTTCGGACACAGGTTTAGCACAGATACGCAGTATTTT.

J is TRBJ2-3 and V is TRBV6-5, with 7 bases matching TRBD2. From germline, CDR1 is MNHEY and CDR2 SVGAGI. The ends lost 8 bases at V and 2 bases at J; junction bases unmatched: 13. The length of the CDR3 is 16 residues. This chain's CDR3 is CASQNYRLADTDTQYF. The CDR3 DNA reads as TGTGCCAGCCAAAATTACCGGCTAGCGGACACAGATACGCAGTATTTT.

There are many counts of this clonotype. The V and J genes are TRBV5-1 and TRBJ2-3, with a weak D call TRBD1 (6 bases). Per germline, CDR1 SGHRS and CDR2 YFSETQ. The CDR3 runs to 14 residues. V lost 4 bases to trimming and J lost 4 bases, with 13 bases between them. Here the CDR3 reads CASSPFEGADTQYF. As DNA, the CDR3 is TGCGCCAGCAGCCCATTTGAGGGGGCAGATACGCAGTATTTT.

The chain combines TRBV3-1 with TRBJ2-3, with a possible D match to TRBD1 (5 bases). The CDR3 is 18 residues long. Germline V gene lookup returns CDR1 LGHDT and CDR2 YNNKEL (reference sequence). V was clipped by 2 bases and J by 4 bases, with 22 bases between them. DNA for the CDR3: TGTGCCAGCAGCCAAAGCGAAACACAGGAGATTTTCGCAGATACGCAGTATTTT. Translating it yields CASSQSETQEIFADTQYF.

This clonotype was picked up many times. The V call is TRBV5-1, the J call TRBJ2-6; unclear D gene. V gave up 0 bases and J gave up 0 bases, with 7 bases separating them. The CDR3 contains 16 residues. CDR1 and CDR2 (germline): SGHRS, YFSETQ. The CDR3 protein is CASSLGWDSGANVLTF. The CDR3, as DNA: TGCGCCAGCAGCTTGGGATGGGACTCTGGGGCCAACGTCCTGACTTTC.